The sequence of this T cell receptor beta chain was determined in a study of blood T cells in healthy people across ages (dated by TCRdb to the mid-2010s). General notes on the study: Template switching captured roughly one uniquely barcoded TCR beta cDNA molecule per two T cells in model experiments. To track age-related changes in TCR beta repertoire diversity, the study relied on deep sequencing normalized with unique cDNA molecular identifiers. The donors were split into four age groups: young (average about 15 years), middle-aged (39), aged (roughly 60) and long-lived (roughly 77). To avoid experimental bias, donors of different ages were randomly spread across the sequencing lanes. Two additional independent replicas of 1 million unique cDNA reads from the same blood draw were analyzed for two donors (one aged 18 to 29 and one aged 80 or older).

Broad study findings and their caveats: Observed TCR beta diversity correlated strongly with the percentage of naive T cells measured by flow cytometry. Estimates of total diversity based on one million sequenced T cells were considered lower bounds and underestimates. Compared with the aged group, more naive CD4+ T cells, fewer expanded clones and increased TCR diversity were shown by the long-lived group, suggesting age selection. As age increased, observed TCR beta diversity per million T cells dropped in a roughly linear way, and a significant reduction was already evident by age 40. Bulk unsorted PBMC profiling prevented conclusive comparison of naive and antigen-experienced compartments. Because donor CMV infection status was unknown, age-related changes in expanded clonotypes were potentially confounded.

This clonotype was counted between two and nine times. Its antigen is currently not known. The input lacks base qualities; no much larger clone sits a single base away. Libraries were built with 5' RACE. TCRdb records Illumina HiSeq 2500 as the sequencer. A second PCR of roughly 7 to 11 cycles was run with a J-beta primer mix and a sample-barcoded 5' primer. A unique molecular identifier was introduced onto each TCR beta cDNA molecule by a template-switch 5' adaptor carrying 12 random nucleotides. Each sample yielded at least 3 million CDR3-containing paired-end reads. First-strand cDNA was synthesized from all RNA with the Mint cDNA synthesis kit, primed by a TRBC-specific oligonucleotide. All cDNA was treated with uracil-DNA glycosylase and then went through a first 18-cycle PCR with the universal primers M1SS and BC2_uni_R. In the paper's pipeline: Each sample was normalized by randomly selecting 1 million high-quality reads, each carrying a distinct molecular identifier. Instead of being binned into consensus sequences, reads that shared molecular identifiers were thrown out. MiTCR, run with a Q25 quality threshold and the strictest error-elimination algorithm, handled CDR3 identification, clonotype clustering and error correction. Lower-bound total TCR beta diversity was estimated with a nonparametric unseen species model using Euler transformation. The public reads were reprocessed in TCRdb via fastp at Q25 and MiXCR, keeping in-frame beta chains. Rows with one shared CDR3 protein collapse into an entry with the most common genes and DNA. TCRdb's processing, not the authors' own work, is the source of the V and J calls. This sample is represented by over 600,000 distinct CDR3 sequences; around two fifths of them were singletons. 30% of the sample goes to the ten largest clones.

Counted from cysteine to phenylalanine, this CDR3 has 16 amino acids. Only the CDR3 DNA is retained, 48 bases long and in frame from the first base. V is cut by 1 base and J by 3 bases, and the space between the germline ends is 13 bases. Donors were about 36 systemically healthy Caucasian individuals from Russia aged roughly 6 to 90 years. About 10 milliliters of peripheral blood were drawn from each donor into EDTA-treated Vacutainer tubes. Ficoll-Paque density-gradient centrifugation was used to isolate PBMCs, with at least 7 million per sample. Trizol reagent was used to extract total RNA from PBMCs, with at least 6 micrograms per sample. The percentages of naive CD45RAhigh/CD27high T cells were determined by flow cytometry on a PBMC aliquot from every donor.

The sequenced sample was blood. This TCR derives from an elderly man in good health. Rearrangement joined TRBV12-3 or TRBV12-4 to TRBJ2-1; no D gene is confidently identified. This receptor carries the CDR3 CASSLDFDVGYNEQFF. The DNA sequence reads TGTGCCAGCAGTTTAGATTTTGACGTTGGCTACAATGAGCAGTTCTTC.